What follows describes a single T cell receptor beta chain. The sample originates from a study of blood T cell repertoires in COVID-19. Study summary: T cells, B-cell-depleted T cells, or PBMCs provided the cDNA or gDNA that served as material.

In the authors' workflow: Amplifying reference gene primers gave estimates of nucleated cell counts. The assay was immunoSEQ multiplex PCR, and TCRdb's table has in-frame clones only and misses some. D and trimming were read from the DNA, whereas the V and J calls and clone size are those reported in that table. The repertoire holds about 200,000 clones, with nearly 90% as singletons. Trimming left V 1 base short and J 4 bases short, with 13 bases between. This CDR3 contains 16 residues. Germline loops: CDR1 KGHSH, CDR2 LQKENI. Specimen: peripheral blood. This clonotype was obtained from a man aged 50-59 years with acute or convalescent COVID-19. The rearrangement joins TRBV18 to TRBJ2-2, with a weak D call TRBD2 (7 bases). The chain's CDR3 is CASSPRGGSGTGELFF. In DNA, the CDR3 is TGTGCCAGCTCACCACGGGGGGGCAGCGGCACCGGGGAGCTGTTTTTT.